The 17 T cell receptor beta chains in this list originate from one sample, sequenced in a study of shared clonotypes between healthy human individuals. CD45RO-negative, CCR7-positively selected cells formed the naive CD8 fraction, excluding terminally differentiated effector memory CD45RA+ cells. Repertoires were generated with immunoSEQ multiplex PCR, while TCRdb's copy carries only in-frame clones and drops some. The table shows some 1,900,000 clones, with about 95% occurring only once. Sequencing was performed on naive CD8+ T cells sorted from blood. These receptors all stem from a man younger than 35 in good health.

V gene TRBV27 combines with J gene TRBJ2-1; 7 bases fit TRBD2. Trimming at V came to 5 bases and at J to 10 bases, leaving 8 bases not matched to a gene. The CDR3 has 13 residues. Germline V CDR1 and CDR2: MNHEY, SMNVEV (reference sequence). The CDR3 spells CASSPGLQIEQFF. The CDR3 DNA reads TGTGCCAGCAGTCCGGGACTACAAATCGAGCAGTTCTTC.

The V gene is TRBV7-2, the J gene TRBJ2-7; unclear D gene. The CDR3 is 12 residues long. Looked up from germline, CDR1 is SGHTA and CDR2 is FQGNSA. With 5 bases removed from V and 7 bases from J, the gap between germline ends came to 12 bases. This CDR3 reads CASSATPYEQYF. The CDR3 DNA sequence: TGTGCCAGCAGCGCGACCCCTTATGAGCAGTACTTC.

The chain has TRBV5-1 and TRBJ1-1, with 8 bases aligning to TRBD1. The CDR3 totals 16 residues. Germline trimming cut 5 bases from V and 0 bases from J; bases unmatched to any gene: 9. In germline, CDR1 is SGHRS, CDR2 YFSETQ. The CDR3 region has the DNA TGCGCCAGCAGACTCGGACAGGGTTGGATGAACACTGAAGCTTTCTTT. Translation: CASRLGQGWMNTEAFF.

The chain is built from TRBV2 and TRBJ2-2; D remains unclear. Germline V lookup: CDR1 SNHLY, CDR2 FYNNEI. There are 12 residues in the CDR3. Trimming shortened V by 8 bases and J by 2 bases, and 6 bases separated the two germline ends. CDR3 region: CASGSNTGELFF. CDR3 nucleotides: TGTGCCAGCGGCAGTAACACCGGGGAGCTGTTTTTT.

This chain links TRBV9 with TRBJ2-7, with 7 nucleotides matching TRBD2. This CDR3 contains 15 residues. Germline assignment: CDR1 SGDLS and CDR2 YYNGEE. V was pared by 0 bases and J by 3 bases, with 6 bases of the junction left unmatched. Here the CDR3 DNA reads TGTGCCAGCAGCGTAGGGATAGCGGGTAACTACGAGCAGTACTTC. Its protein is CASSVGIAGNYEQYF.

Notes on this clone: In the same sample, other DNA sequences code for this CDR3. The chain links TRBV4-1 to TRBJ2-3; no definite D call. V lost 1 base and J lost 0, with 5 bases in between. The V gene's germline CDR1 is MGHRA and CDR2 YSYEKL. CDR3 length: 14 residues. CDR3 sequence (DNA): TGCGCCAGCAGCCAAGTGGGGAGCACAGATACGCAGTATTTT. The encoded protein is CASSQVGSTDTQYF.

This chain joins TRBV6-5 and TRBJ2-7; maybe TRBD2 (6 bases). The germline V gene has CDR1 MNHEY and CDR2 SVGAGI. The CDR3 totals 13 residues. The germline V and J ends were trimmed by 2 bases and 6 bases, with 11 bases remaining between them. CDR3 nucleotide sequence: TGTGCCAGCAGTTACAGGCGGGATGGCGAGCAGTACTTC. It yields the protein CASSYRRDGEQYF.

The chain couples TRBV27 to TRBJ2-7; D call uncertain. Per germline, CDR1 MNHEY and CDR2 SMNVEV (reference sequence). The CDR3 extends over 14 amino acids. V was clipped by 4 bases and J by 2 bases, with 12 bases between them. The chain's CDR3 is CASSSTTEPYEQYF. CDR3 coding DNA: TGTGCCAGCAGTTCAACGACGGAACCCTACGAGCAGTACTTC.

This clone showed up just once. The chain carries TRBV4-1 and TRBJ2-2; a possible D gene is TRBD1 (6 bases). The CDR3 runs 16 residues. Germline CDR1 and CDR2: MGHRA and YSYEKL. The V end was cut by 4 bases, the J end by 0 bases, with 12 bases between. CDR3 sequence reads: CASSRQGFPNTGELFF. The CDR3 region has the DNA TGCGCCAGCAGCCGGCAGGGGTTTCCGAACACCGGGGAGCTGTTTTTT.

The chain couples TRBV6-5 to TRBJ1-2; D may be TRBD1 (6 bases). The CDR3 is 15 residues long. With 6 bases removed from V and 2 bases from J, the gap between germline ends came to 16 bases. The germline gives CDR1 MNHEY, CDR2 SVGAGI. CDR3 coding DNA: TGTGCCAGCAGAACCTACAGGGAAGGGAACTATGGCTACACCTTC. Translated, it gives CASRTYREGNYGYTF.

The J gene is TRBJ2-7, the V gene TRBV6-5, with D perhaps matching TRBD2 (6 bases). The ends were cut back, 10 bases at V and 0 bases at J, with 13 bases in the middle. Per germline, CDR1 MNHEY and CDR2 SVGAGI. This CDR3 region has 13 residues. CDR3 DNA sequence: TGTGCCACCTCTCTAGCGAACTCCTACGAGCAGTACTTC. It specifies CATSLANSYEQYF.

The chain couples TRBV7-9 to TRBJ2-3, with 7 bases that match TRBD2. V shed 2 bases and J 5 bases; nucleotides not matched to a gene: 13. CDR3 length: 17 residues. The germline gives CDR1 SEHNR, CDR2 FQNEAQ (reference sequence). The CDR3 reads CASSLLSGRAPIDTQYF. The CDR3 DNA reads as TGTGCCAGCAGCTTACTCTCAGGGAGGGCACCTATAGATACGCAGTATTTT.

The V gene is TRBV5-6, the J gene TRBJ2-5; 7 positions agree with TRBD1. The trim removed 0 bases at V and 5 bases at J, leaving 4 bases unmatched. The germline CDR1 and CDR2 sequences are SGHDT and YYEEEE. The CDR3 totals 14 residues. CDR3 sequence (DNA): TGTGCCAGCAGCTTGGTTACAGGGGAGGAGACCCAGTACTTC. Encoded protein: CASSLVTGEETQYF.

Concerning this clone itself: Different DNA sequences within this sample yield the same CDR3. The chain uses TRBV27 and TRBJ2-7; 8 nucleotides agree with TRBD2. The germline V gene has CDR1 MNHEY and CDR2 SMNVEV (reference sequence). This CDR3 has 14 amino acids. Unmatched junction bases numbered 5, after V lost 5 bases and J lost 2 bases. The CDR3 protein is CASSLLSGAYEQYF. For the CDR3, the DNA is TGTGCCAGCAGTCTCCTTAGCGGGGCCTACGAGCAGTACTTC.

The chain has TRBV30 and TRBJ1-4; D unresolved. The germline V and J ends were trimmed by 2 bases and 8 bases, with 12 bases remaining between them. The CDR3 spans 13 residues. The V gene's germline CDR1 is GTSNPN and CDR2 SVGIG (reference sequence). This chain's CDR3 is CAWSWPPGEKLFF. The CDR3 DNA reads as TGTGCCTGGAGTTGGCCGCCGGGGGAAAAACTGTTTTTT.

The chain joins TRBV9 to TRBJ1-1; D gene ambiguous. Between the trimmed V and J ends, which lost 0 bases and 1 base, there was a span of 13 bases. The CDR3 is 16 residues long. Germline CDR1 and CDR2: SGDLS and YYNGEE. In DNA, the CDR3 is TGTGCCAGCAGCGTAGATGGCCTTGCAGGGAACACTGAAGCTTTCTTT. The encoded protein is CASSVDGLAGNTEAFF.

The rearrangement joins TRBV19 to TRBJ2-3; D unclear. The V gene lost 1 base and the J gene lost 2 bases, with 10 bases spanning the gap. This CDR3 region has 15 residues. Germline V CDR1 and CDR2: LNHDA, SQIVND (reference sequence). CDR3 in amino acids: CASSIVDSPTDTQYF. For the CDR3, the DNA is TGTGCCAGTAGTATAGTAGACTCTCCCACAGATACGCAGTATTTT.